The rows below give T cell receptor beta chains drawn from one sample of a study of vaccination and CD4 T cells after COVID-19. Their specific antigens are unknown. TCRdb itself ran the PCR reads through MiXCR, one entry per CDR3 protein. The data hold roughly 13,000 distinct CDR3 sequences, with about 24% observed a single time. The material was CD4+ T cells from blood, cultured in vitro, obtained after SARS-CoV-2 vaccination. These receptors were obtained from a human donor who had recovered from COVID-19. CDR3s include the opening cysteine and the closing phenylalanine or tryptophan. Each record gives: clone size, J gene, V gene, D gene, CDR3 DNA, CDR3 protein. D genes are given only for firm matches. Clone size, where shown, is once, few, many, or a class for clones that have expanded.

NA TRBJ1-2 TRBV7-2 TRBD1 TGTGCCAGCAGCACAGGGGTATGGGGCTACACCTTC CASSTGVWGYTF
NA TRBJ2-7 TRBV5-6 NA TGTGCCAGCAGCTTGGTACGCGGGCAGTACGAGCAGTACTTC CASSLVRGQYEQYF
few TRBJ2-3 TRBV7-3 NA TGTGCCAGCAGCTTAACTGTCACTAGTAGAGGTACGCAGTATTTT CASSLTVTSRGTQYF
large TRBJ2-3 TRBV6-2/TRBV6-3 NA TGTGCCAGCAGCCTAAATAGCTTGTATACGCAGTATTTT CASSLNSLYTQYF
NA TRBJ2-1 TRBV7-2 TRBD1 TGTGCCAGCAGCTTAACGCGGACAGGCTCCTACAATGAGCAGTTCTTC CASSLTRTGSYNEQFF
NA TRBJ2-2 TRBV27 NA TGTGCCAGCAGTTATTTGCCCCAGGCTCCCGGGGAGCTGTTTTTT CASSYLPQAPGELFF
few TRBJ2-5 TRBV7-2 NA TGTGCCAGCAGCTTGGGGGGGCCCGGGGAGACCCAGTACTTC CASSLGGPGETQYF
NA TRBJ2-7 TRBV5-1 NA TGCGCCAGCAGCTTGGGGAGCGGGTTCTACGAGCAGTACTTC CASSLGSGFYEQYF
few TRBJ2-7 TRBV6-1 NA TGTGCCAGCAGTCGATACTCACAGGGTACGGGTGAGCAGTACTTC CASSRYSQGTGEQYF
NA TRBJ2-1 TRBV19 TRBD1 TGTGCCAGTAGCCTGGGACAGAGATACAATGAGCAGTTCTTC CASSLGQRYNEQFF
NA TRBJ2-1 TRBV7-9 NA TGTGCCAGCAGCTGGCTGGCATCCTACAATGAGCAGTTCTTC CASSWLASYNEQFF
few TRBJ1-6 TRBV15 NA TGTGCCACCAGCACCCTACAAGACAGAAATAATTCACCCCTCCACTTT CATSTLQDRNNSPLHF
NA TRBJ2-1 TRBV6-4 TRBD1 TGTGCCAGCAGTGACATAGGGGGGACAGGTAGTAGCTCCTACAATGAGCAGTTCTTC CASSDIGGTGSSSYNEQFF
few TRBJ2-7 TRBV7-8 TRBD2 TGTGCCAGCAGCTTACGCCTAGCGGGACCCTACGAGCAGTACTTC CASSLRLAGPYEQYF
NA TRBJ1-4 TRBV7-9 NA TGTGCCAGCAGCCGAGACAGAACAACCCCAACTAATGAAAAACTGTTTTTT CASSRDRTTPTNEKLFF
few TRBJ1-1 TRBV7-2 NA TGTGCCAGCAGCCCAAGAGGGGGGTACACTGAAGCTTTCTTT CASSPRGGYTEAFF
few TRBJ2-1 TRBV11-1 NA TGTGCCAGCAGCTCCCGGGACAACTTTGAGCAGTTCTTC CASSSRDNFEQFF
NA TRBJ1-2 TRBV28 NA TGTGCCAGCAGTTCAGGACCCAGTGGCTACACCTTC CASSSGPSGYTF
NA TRBJ1-6 TRBV16 NA TGTGCCACCTCCGACTTGCAGGTTTCACCCCTCCACTTT CATSDLQVSPLHF
medium-sized TRBJ1-1 TRBV28 TRBD1 TGTGCCAGCAGTTTCAGGGGGCGTGGATTGAACACTGAAGCTTTCTTT CASSFRGRGLNTEAFF
NA TRBJ2-1 TRBV5-1 TRBD1 TGCGCCAGCAGCTTGACAGGGGTCAATGAGCAGTTCTTC CASSLTGVNEQFF
NA TRBJ2-6 TRBV29-1 NA TGCAGCGTTGCCCCAACAGGACCGATCTCTGGGGCCAACGTCCTGACTTTC CSVAPTGPISGANVLTF
NA TRBJ2-1 TRBV4-1 TRBD2 TGCGCCAGCAGCCAAGATCCCCTTAGCGGGAGGGACCTAAGAACCTACAATGAGCAGTTCTTC CASSQDPLSGRDLRTYNEQFF
NA TRBJ2-3 TRBV7-2 NA TGTGCCAGCCACACAGGGGGAGGGGCAGATACGCAGTATTTT CASHTGGGADTQYF
few TRBJ1-2 TRBV21-1 NA TGTGCCAGCCCCGGGTCCGCACCCACAGTACCTGGCTACACCTTC CASPGSAPTVPGYTF
medium-sized TRBJ2-7 TRBV27 NA TGTGCCAGCAGACCGGACTCCGATTACGAGCAGTACTTC CASRPDSDYEQYF
NA TRBJ2-1 TRBV20-1 TRBD2 TGCAGTGCTAGGCGGACTAGCGGGAATCTTATCTCGGGGAATGAGCAGTTCTTC CSARRTSGNLISGNEQFF
NA TRBJ1-2 TRBV12-3/TRBV12-4 NA TGTGCCAGCAGTAACTATGGCTACACCTTC CASSNYGYTF